The 4 T cell receptor beta chains below all came from one sample that was sequenced in a study of cytomegalovirus exposure and HLA in healthy donors. A multiplex PCR was run with 60 Vbeta primers and 13 Jbeta primers. Sequencing was performed with immunoSEQ multiplex PCR; in TCRdb, only in-frame clones are kept and a portion is missing. The sample table includes 140,000 to 150,000 clones. Material for sequencing was PBMCs. These receptor sequences come from a woman aged 50 to 65 in good health and CMV-seronegative.

V usage is TRBV7-8 and J usage is TRBJ2-1, with unresolved D. Trimming pared 4 bases from V and 0 bases from J, leaving 4 bases between. CDR1 is SGHVS and CDR2 is FQNEAQ in the germline V gene. This CDR3 is built from 13 residues. CDR3 coding DNA: TGTGCCAGCAGCTGGAGCTCCTACAATGAGCAGTTCTTC. This sequence encodes CASSWSSYNEQFF.

V is TRBV7-3 and J is TRBJ2-6, with 8 positions matching TRBD1. CDR3 size: 16 residues. CDR1 and CDR2 (germline): SGHTA, FQGTGA. J lost 2 bases, V lost 4 bases, and 4 bases had no gene match. The CDR3 loop reads CASSSRTGTGANVLTF. In nucleotides, the CDR3 is TGTGCCAGCAGCTCGCGGACAGGGACTGGGGCCAACGTCCTGACTTTC.

The chain is built from TRBV18 and TRBJ1-3; D is unresolved. The CDR3 consists of 16 residues. With 3 bases removed from V and 0 bases from J, the gap between germline ends came to 12 bases. Germline CDR1 and CDR2: KGHSH and LQKENI. CDR3 sequence (DNA): TGTGCCAGCTCACCCGGTCACGCGAGCTCTGGAAACACCATATATTTT. Translating gives CASSPGHASSGNTIYF.

The genes are TRBV6-1 and TRBJ2-2, with D possibly matching TRBD1 (5 bases). Looked up from germline, CDR1 is MNHNS and CDR2 is SASEGT. V lost 2 bases and J lost 5, with 12 bases in between. The CDR3 runs to 15 residues. CDR3 protein: CASSEFRGSTGELFF. The DNA of the CDR3 is TGTGCCAGCAGTGAATTTAGGGGTTCAACCGGGGAGCTGTTTTTT.